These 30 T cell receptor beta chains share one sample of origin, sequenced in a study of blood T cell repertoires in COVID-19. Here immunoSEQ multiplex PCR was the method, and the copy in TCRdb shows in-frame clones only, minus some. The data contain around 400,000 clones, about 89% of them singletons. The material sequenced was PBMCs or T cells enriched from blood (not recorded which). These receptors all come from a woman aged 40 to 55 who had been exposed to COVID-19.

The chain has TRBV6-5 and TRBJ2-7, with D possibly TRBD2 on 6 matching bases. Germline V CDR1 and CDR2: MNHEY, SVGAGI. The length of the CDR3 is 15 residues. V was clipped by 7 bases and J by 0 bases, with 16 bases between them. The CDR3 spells CASTRDPRSSYEQYF. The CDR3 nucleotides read TGTGCCAGCACGCGGGACCCAAGGAGCTCCTACGAGCAGTACTTC.

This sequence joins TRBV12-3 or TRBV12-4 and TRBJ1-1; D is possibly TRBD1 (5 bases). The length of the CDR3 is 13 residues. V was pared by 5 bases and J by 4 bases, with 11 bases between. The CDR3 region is CASSPGLGTEAFF. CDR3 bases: TGTGCCAGCAGTCCAGGGTTGGGCACTGAAGCTTTCTTT.

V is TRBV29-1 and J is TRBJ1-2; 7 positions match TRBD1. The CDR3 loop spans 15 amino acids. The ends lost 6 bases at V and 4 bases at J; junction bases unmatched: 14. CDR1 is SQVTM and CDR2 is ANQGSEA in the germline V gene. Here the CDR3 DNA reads TGCAGCGTGCGACAGGGAAAAGAATTAGGCTATGGCTACACCTTC. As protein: CSVRQGKELGYGYTF.

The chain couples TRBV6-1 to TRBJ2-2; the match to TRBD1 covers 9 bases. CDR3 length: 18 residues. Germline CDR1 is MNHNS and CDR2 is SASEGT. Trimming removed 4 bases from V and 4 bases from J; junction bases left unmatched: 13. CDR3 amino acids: CASSGPGDRAISTGELFF. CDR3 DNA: TGTGCCAGCAGTGGCCCGGGGGACAGGGCAATAAGCACCGGGGAGCTGTTTTTT.

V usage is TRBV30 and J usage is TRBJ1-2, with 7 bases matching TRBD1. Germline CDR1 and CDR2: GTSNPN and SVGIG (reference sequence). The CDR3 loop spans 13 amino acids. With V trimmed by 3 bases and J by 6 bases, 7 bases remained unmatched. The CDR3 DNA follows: TGTGCCTGGAGGCCAAAGGGGGCGAATGGCTACACCTTC. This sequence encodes CAWRPKGANGYTF.

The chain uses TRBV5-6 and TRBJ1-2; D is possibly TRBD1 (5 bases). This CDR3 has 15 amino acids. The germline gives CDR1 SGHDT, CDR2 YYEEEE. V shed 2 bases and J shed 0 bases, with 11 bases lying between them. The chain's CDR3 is CASSFAGLTNYGYTF. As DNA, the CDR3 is TGTGCCAGCAGCTTTGCGGGGCTGACTAACTATGGCTACACCTTC.

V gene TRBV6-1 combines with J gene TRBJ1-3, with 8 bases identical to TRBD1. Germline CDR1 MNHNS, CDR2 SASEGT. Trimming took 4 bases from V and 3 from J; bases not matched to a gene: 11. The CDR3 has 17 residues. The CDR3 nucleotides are TGTGCCAGCAGTGGACGACCGACAGGGGTAATTGGAAACACCATATATTTT. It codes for CASSGRPTGVIGNTIYF.

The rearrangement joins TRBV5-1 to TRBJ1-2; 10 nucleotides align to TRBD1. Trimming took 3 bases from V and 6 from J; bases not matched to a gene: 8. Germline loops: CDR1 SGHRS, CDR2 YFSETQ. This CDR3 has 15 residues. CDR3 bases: TGCGCCAGCAGCTCTTTCCAGACAGGGGGCCATGGCTACACCTTC. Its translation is CASSSFQTGGHGYTF.

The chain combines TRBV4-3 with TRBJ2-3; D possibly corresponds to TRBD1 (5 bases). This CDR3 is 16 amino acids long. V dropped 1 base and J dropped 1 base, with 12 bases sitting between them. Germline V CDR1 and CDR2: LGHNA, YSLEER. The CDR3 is CASSQGLEGGTDTQYF. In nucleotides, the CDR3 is TGCGCCAGCAGCCAAGGATTGGAAGGGGGCACAGATACGCAGTATTTT.

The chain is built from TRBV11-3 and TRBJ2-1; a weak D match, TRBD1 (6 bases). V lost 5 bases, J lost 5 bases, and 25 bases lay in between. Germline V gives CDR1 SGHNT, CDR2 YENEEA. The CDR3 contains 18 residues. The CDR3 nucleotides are TGTGCCAGCAGCCCCTCCCGCGGGCCCGGTCGGGACAACAATGAGCAGTTCTTC. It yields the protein CASSPSRGPGRDNNEQFF.

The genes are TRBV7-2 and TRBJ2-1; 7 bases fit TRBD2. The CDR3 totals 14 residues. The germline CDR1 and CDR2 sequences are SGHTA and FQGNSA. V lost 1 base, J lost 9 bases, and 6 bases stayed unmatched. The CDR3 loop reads CASSLGRESSEQFF. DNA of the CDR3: TGTGCCAGCAGCTTAGGGCGGGAGAGTAGTGAGCAGTTCTTC.

The CDR3 region has the DNA TGTGCTAGTGGTTTGGCCCGTGGAGGCTACGAGCAGTACTTC. Translation: CASGLARGGYEQYF. The genes are TRBV12-5 and TRBJ2-7, with D perhaps TRBD2 (5 bases). Per the germline V gene, CDR1 is LGHNT and CDR2 is FRNRAP. V was cut by 1 base and J by 3 bases, with 10 bases left in between. The CDR3 loop spans 14 amino acids.

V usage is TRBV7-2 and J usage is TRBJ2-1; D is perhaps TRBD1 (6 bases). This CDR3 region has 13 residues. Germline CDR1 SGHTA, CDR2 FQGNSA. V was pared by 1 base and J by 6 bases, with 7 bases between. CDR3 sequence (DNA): TGTGCCAGCAGCTTAGGGGACATCAATGAGCAGTTCTTC. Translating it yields CASSLGDINEQFF.

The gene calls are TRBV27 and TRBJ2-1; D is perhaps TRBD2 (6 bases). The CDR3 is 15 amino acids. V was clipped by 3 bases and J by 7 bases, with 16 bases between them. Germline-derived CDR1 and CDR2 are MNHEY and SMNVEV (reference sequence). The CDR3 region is CASSLSGVLANEQFF. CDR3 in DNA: TGTGCCAGCAGTTTGTCGGGGGTTTTGGCGAATGAGCAGTTCTTC.

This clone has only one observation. CDR3 in DNA: TGCAGCGTGCTAGGACAGGGGAGCGAAAAACTGTTTTTT. Translated: CSVLGQGSEKLFF. The rearrangement links TRBV29-1 to TRBJ1-4, with 9 bases that match TRBD1. Germline assignment: CDR1 SQVTM and CDR2 ANQGSEA. The CDR3 loop spans 13 amino acids. The J segment lost 8 bases and the V segment lost 6 bases, leaving 7 bases of the junction unmatched.

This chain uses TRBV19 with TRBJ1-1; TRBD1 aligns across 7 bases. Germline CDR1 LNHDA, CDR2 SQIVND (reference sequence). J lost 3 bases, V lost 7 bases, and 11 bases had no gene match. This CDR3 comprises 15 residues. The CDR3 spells CASTLGGGIYTEAFF. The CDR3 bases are TGTGCCAGTACGTTAGGGGGCGGAATTTACACTGAAGCTTTCTTT.

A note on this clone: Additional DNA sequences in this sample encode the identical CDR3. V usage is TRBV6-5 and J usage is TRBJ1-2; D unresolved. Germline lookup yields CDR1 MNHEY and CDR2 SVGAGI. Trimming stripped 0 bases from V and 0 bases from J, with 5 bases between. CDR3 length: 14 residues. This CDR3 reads CASSYSTANYGYTF. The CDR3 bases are TGTGCCAGCAGTTACTCCACAGCTAACTATGGCTACACCTTC.

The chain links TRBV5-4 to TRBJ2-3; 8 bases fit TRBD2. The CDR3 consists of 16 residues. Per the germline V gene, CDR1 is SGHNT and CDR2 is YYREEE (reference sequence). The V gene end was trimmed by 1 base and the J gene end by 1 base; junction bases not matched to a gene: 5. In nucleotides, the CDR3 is TGTGCCAGCAGCTTGATTGGGCGGGGGGGCACAGATACGCAGTATTTT. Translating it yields CASSLIGRGGTDTQYF.

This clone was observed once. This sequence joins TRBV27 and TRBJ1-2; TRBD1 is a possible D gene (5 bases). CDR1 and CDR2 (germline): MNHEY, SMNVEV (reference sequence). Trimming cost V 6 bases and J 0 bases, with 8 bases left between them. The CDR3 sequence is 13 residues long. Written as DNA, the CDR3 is TGTGCCAGCAGCGACAGTTCTAACTATGGCTACACCTTC. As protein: CASSDSSNYGYTF.

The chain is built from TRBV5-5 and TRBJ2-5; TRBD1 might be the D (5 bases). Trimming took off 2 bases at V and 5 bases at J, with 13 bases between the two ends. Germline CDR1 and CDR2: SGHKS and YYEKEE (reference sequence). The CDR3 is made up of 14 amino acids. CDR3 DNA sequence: TGTGCCAGCAGCTTAGGGTCAGGGATGGAGACCCAGTACTTC. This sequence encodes CASSLGSGMETQYF.

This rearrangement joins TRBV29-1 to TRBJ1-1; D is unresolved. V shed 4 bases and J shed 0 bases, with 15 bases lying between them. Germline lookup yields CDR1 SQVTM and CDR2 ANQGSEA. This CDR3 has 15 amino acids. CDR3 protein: CSVGYRAVMNTEAFF. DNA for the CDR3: TGCAGCGTTGGATACAGAGCGGTTATGAACACTGAAGCTTTCTTT.

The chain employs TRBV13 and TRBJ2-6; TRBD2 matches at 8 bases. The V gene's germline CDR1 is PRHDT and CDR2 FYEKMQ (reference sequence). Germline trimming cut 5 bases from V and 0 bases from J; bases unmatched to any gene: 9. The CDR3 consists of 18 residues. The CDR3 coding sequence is TGTGCCAGCAGCCATTCTCGCGGGAGGCGCTCTGGGGCCAACGTCCTGACTTTC. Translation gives CASSHSRGRRSGANVLTF.

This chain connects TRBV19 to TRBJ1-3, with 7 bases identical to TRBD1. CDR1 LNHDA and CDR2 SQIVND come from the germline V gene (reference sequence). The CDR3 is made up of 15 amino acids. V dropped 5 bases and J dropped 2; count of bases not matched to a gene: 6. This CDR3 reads CASSEGGAPGNTIYF. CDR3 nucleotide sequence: TGTGCCAGTAGTGAAGGGGGCGCCCCTGGAAACACCATATATTTT.

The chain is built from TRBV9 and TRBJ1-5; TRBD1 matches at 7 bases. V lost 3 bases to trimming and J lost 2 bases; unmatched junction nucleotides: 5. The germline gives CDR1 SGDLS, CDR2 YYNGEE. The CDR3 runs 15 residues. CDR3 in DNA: TGTGCCAGCAGCGAAACAGGGGTTGGCAATCAGCCCCAGCATTTT. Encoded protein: CASSETGVGNQPQHF.

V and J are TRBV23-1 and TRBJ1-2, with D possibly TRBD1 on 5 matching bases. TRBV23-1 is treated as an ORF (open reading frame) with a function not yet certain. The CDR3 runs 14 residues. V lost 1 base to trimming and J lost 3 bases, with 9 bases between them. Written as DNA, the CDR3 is TGCGCCAGCAGTCAATGGCGGGGCCACTATGGCTACACCTTC. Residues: CASSQWRGHYGYTF.

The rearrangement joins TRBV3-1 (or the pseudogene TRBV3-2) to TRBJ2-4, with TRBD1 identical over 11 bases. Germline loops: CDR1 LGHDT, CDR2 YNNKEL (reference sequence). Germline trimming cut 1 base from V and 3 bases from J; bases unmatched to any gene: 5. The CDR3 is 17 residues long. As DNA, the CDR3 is TGTGCCAGCAGCCAAGGGACAGGGGGCTCGGACAAAAACATTCAGTACTTC. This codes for CASSQGTGGSDKNIQYF.

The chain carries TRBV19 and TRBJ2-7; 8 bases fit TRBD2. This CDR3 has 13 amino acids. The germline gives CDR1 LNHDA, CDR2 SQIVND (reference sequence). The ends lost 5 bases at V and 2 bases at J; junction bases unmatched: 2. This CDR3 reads CASSVSGAYEQYF. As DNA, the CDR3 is TGTGCCAGTAGTGTTAGCGGGGCCTACGAGCAGTACTTC. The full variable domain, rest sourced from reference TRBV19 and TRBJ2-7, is DGGITQSPKYLFRKEGQNVTLSCEQNLNHDAMYWYRQDPGQGLRLIYYSQIVNDFQKGDIAEGYSVSREKKESFPLTVTSAQKNPTAFYLCASSVSGAYEQYFGPGTRLTVT.

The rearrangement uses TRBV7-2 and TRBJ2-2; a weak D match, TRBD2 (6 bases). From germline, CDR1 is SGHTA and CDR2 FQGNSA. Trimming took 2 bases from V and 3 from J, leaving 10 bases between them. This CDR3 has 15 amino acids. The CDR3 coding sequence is TGTGCCAGCAGCTTAAGGCGGGAAGACACCGGGGAGCTGTTTTTT. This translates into CASSLRREDTGELFF.

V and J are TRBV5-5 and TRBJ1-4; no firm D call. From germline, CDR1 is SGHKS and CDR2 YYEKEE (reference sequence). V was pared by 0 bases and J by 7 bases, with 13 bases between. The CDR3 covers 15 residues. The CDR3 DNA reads TGTGCCAGCAGCTTGGGCCCGGGAAAGCTTGAAAAACTGTTTTTT. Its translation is CASSLGPGKLEKLFF.

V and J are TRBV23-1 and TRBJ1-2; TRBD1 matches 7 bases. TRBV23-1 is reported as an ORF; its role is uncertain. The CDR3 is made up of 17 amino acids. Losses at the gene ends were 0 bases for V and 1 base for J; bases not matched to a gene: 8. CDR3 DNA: TGCGCCAGCAGTCAATCTGTGGGGACAGAACTTAACTATGGCTACACCTTC. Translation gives CASSQSVGTELNYGYTF.